The clone carrying this TCR beta chain was counted a few times. Its specificity is not known. Noted treatment: roughly 10-day PBMC culture with coronavirus spike peptide pools or control peptides (ViraFEST assay). ViraFEST sequenced TCRs after peptide-pool expansion of antigen-specific T cells. Medium was half-exchanged with fresh IL-2 medium on days 3 and 7. Cultured CD4+ T cell DNA was sequenced using the Oncomine TCR Beta short-read assay. Genomic DNA was taken out of cultured CD4+ T cells by extraction. Via MiXCR, TCRdb re-called the PCR reads, giving one row per CDR3 protein. The sample includes more than 6,500 distinct CDR3 sequences, 74% of them seen just once. Germline V CDR1 and CDR2: SEHNR, FQNEAQ (reference sequence). This CDR3 is built from 16 residues. The junction had 13 bases not matched to a gene; V was cut back by 5 bases and J by 7 bases. The data originate from a study of vaccination and CD4 T cells after COVID-19.

The study, taken as a whole, reports: Convalescent patients' median share of reactive clones seen only post-vaccination was more than 65%.

The gene calls are TRBV7-9 and TRBJ2-1, with 8 bases that match TRBD2. Sequenced material: CD4+ T cells from blood, cultured in vitro. The sequence was collected from a human donor who had recovered from COVID-19. The CDR3 is CASSPRGRGRRNEQFF. The CDR3 DNA reads as TGTGCCAGCAGCCCCCGGGGCCGCGGGAGGCGGAATGAGCAGTTCTTC.